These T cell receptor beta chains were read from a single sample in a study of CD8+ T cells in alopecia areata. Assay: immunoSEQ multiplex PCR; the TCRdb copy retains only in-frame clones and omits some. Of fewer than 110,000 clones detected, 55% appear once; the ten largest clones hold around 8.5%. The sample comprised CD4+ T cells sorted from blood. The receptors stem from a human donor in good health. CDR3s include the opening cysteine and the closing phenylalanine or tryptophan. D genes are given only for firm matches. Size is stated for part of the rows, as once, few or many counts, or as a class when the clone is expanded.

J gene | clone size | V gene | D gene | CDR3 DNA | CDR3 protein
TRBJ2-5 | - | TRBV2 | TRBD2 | TGTGCCAGCAGCGAGCGGGGGCAAGAGACCCAGTACTTC | CASSERGQETQYF
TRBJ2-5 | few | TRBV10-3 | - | TGTGCCATCAGCGCGGGGCAGGGCAGGGAGACCCAGTACTTC | CAISAGQGRETQYF
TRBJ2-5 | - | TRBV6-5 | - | TGTGCCAGCAGTTCCCCAGGAGAGACCCAGTACTTC | CASSSPGETQYF
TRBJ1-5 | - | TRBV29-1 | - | TGCAGCGCAAAATTACAGGGTAGCAATCAGCCCCAGCATTTT | CSAKLQGSNQPQHF
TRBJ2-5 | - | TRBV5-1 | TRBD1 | TGCGCCAGCAGCCCCCGGGACAGCCCAGAGACCCAGTACTTC | CASSPRDSPETQYF
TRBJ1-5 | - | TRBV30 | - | TGTGCCTGGAGTGTCCAAGCAAATCAGCCCCAGCATTTT | CAWSVQANQPQHF
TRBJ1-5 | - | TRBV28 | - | TGTGCCAGCAGTTTATGGGGGTCCGGGGATCAGCCCCAGCATTTT | CASSLWGSGDQPQHF
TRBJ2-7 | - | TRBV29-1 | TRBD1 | TGCAGCGTAAGAGGGACAGGGCAACACGAGCAGTACTTC | CSVRGTGQHEQYF
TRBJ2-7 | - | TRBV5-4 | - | TGTGCCAGCAGCTTGGCGTGGGGCGAGCAGTACTTC | CASSLAWGEQYF
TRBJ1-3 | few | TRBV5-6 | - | TGTGCCAGCAGTATCTCTGGAAACACCATATATTTT | CASSISGNTIYF
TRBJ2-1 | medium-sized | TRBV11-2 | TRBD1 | TGTGCCAGCAGCGACGGACAGGGGGGCTACAATGAGCAGTTCTTC | CASSDGQGGYNEQFF
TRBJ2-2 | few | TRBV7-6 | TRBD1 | TGTGCCAGCAGTCCCCGACAGGGTACCGGGGAGCTGTTTTTT | CASSPRQGTGELFF
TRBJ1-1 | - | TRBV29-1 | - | TGCAGCGTTTATGACCCGAACACTGAAGCTTTCTTT | CSVYDPNTEAFF
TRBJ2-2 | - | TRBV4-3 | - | TGCGCCAGCAGCCCCCGACAAGCGGGCACCGGGGAGCTGTTTTTT | CASSPRQAGTGELFF
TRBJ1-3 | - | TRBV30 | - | TGTGCCTGGAGTGGGGGCTCTGGAAACACCATATATTTT | CAWSGGSGNTIYF
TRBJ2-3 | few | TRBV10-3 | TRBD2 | TGTGCCATCAGGGGACTAGCGGTCACAGATACGCAGTATTTT | CAIRGLAVTDTQYF
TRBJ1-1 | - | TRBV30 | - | TGTGCCTGTTCCCCTAGACCCGTGAACACTGAAGCTTTCTTT | CACSPRPVNTEAFF
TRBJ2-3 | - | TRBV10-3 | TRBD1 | TGTGCCATCAGTGAGAGGACAGGGAACACAGATACGCAGTATTTT | CAISERTGNTDTQYF
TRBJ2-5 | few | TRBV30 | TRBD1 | TGTGCCTGGACCCCTTTGGGACAGCGAGAGACCCAGTACTTC | CAWTPLGQRETQYF
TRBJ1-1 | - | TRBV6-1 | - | TGTGCCAGCAGTGAAAGCACTGAAGCTTTCTTT | CASSESTEAFF
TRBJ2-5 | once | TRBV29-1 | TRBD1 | TGCAGCGGACAGACAGGGCCGTTAGAGACCCAGTACTTC | CSGQTGPLETQYF
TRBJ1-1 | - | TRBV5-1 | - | TGCGCCAGCAGCGGGGACACTGAAGCTTTCTTT | CASSGDTEAFF
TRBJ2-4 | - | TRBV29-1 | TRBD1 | TGCAGCGTAGCAGGGGGCGCGGGCAAAAACATTCAGTACTTC | CSVAGGAGKNIQYF
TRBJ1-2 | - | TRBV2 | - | TGTGCCAGCAGTCGGGACACAGCTAACTATGGCTACACCTTC | CASSRDTANYGYTF
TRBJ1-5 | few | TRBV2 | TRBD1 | TGTGCCAGCTCGCGAGGGCAGGGGGCGGAGCAGCCCCAGCATTTT | CASSRGQGAEQPQHF
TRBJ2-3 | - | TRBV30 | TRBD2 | TGTGCCTGGACTAGCGGGGGGGCGGGCACAGATACGCAGTATTTT | CAWTSGGAGTDTQYF
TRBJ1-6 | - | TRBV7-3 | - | TGTGCCAGCAGCTCCAGCGGGAATTCACCCCTCCACTTT | CASSSSGNSPLHF
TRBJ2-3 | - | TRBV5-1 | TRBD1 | TGCGCCAGCAGCCTGGACAGGGGTACAGATACGCAGTATTTT | CASSLDRGTDTQYF
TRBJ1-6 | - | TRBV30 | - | TGTGCCTGGAGTGTTAGTTCACCCCTCCACTTT | CAWSVSSPLHF
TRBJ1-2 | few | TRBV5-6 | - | TGTGCCAGCAGCTTGCATCGGGCCGTCTATGGCTACACCTTC | CASSLHRAVYGYTF
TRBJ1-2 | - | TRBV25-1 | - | TGTGCCAGCAGTGAGCGGACGGACTATGGCTACACCTTC | CASSERTDYGYTF
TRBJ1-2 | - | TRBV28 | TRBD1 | TGTGCCAGCAGTACAGGGGGCGTCAGCTATGGCTACACCTTC | CASSTGGVSYGYTF
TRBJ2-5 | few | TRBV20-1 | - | TGCAGTGCTAGTTCGAGTGAGACCCAGTACTTC | CSASSSETQYF
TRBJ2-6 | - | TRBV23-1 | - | TGCGCCAGCAGTCAGTCGGGGACGGTCTCTTCTGGGGCCAACGTCCTGACTTTC | CASSQSGTVSSGANVLTF
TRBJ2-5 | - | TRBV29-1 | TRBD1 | TGCAGCGTCCCCCCGGGACAGGGGGAAGAGACCCAGTACTTC | CSVPPGQGEETQYF
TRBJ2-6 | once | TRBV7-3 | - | TGTGCCAGCAGCCCCCACTCGGGGGACTCTGGGGCCAACGTCCTGACTTTC | CASSPHSGDSGANVLTF
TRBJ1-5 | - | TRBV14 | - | TGTGCCAGCAGCCAAGAGCTCCATCAGCCCCAGCATTTT | CASSQELHQPQHF
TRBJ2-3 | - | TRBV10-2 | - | TGCGCCAGCAGTGAATTCACAGATACGCAGTATTTT | CASSEFTDTQYF
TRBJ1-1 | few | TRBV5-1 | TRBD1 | TGCGCCAGCAGCTTGCGTTACGGACAGGGCACTGAAGCTTTCTTT | CASSLRYGQGTEAFF
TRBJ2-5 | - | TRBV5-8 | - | TGTGCCAGCAGCCCGTGGGGTGACAGCCGGCCCCAGACCCAGTACTTC | CASSPWGDSRPQTQYF
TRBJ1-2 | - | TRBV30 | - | TGTGCCTGGAGTGAAAGGGGTTACTATGGCTACACCTTC | CAWSERGYYGYTF
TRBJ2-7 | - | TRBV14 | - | TGTGCCAGCAGCCGCACTCGAGTCGAGCAGTACTTC | CASSRTRVEQYF
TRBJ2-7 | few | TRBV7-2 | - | TGTGCCAGCAGCTTGGGGCAGGCTGAAACCATCCGGACCTTC | CASSLGQAETIRTF
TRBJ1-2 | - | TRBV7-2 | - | TGTGCCAGCAGCTTAGCGCCGGGGGTTCAGGGTGGCTACACCTTC | CASSLAPGVQGGYTF
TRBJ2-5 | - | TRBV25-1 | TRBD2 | TGTGCCAGCAGTGCTACTCCGGGGGGAGAGACCCAGTACTTC | CASSATPGGETQYF
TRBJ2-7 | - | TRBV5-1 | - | TGCGCCAGCAGCTTGGCCTGGACGGGTGCCTACGAGCAGTACTTC | CASSLAWTGAYEQYF
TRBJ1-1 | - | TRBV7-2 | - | TGTGCCAGCAGCCAAGACAGGACTGAAGCTTTCTTT | CASSQDRTEAFF
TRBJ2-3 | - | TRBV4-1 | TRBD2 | TGCGCCAGCAGCCAGATACTAGCGGGGGGGTTCAAAGATACGCAGTATTTT | CASSQILAGGFKDTQYF
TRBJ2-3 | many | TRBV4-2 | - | TGTGCCAGCAGCCAAGGGTACGGGGAAAACACAGATACGCAGTATTTT | CASSQGYGENTDTQYF
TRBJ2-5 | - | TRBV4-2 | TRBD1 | TGTGCCAGCAGCCAAGGACAGGGCCTGGAGACCCAGTACTTC | CASSQGQGLETQYF
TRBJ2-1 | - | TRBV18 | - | TGTGCCAGCACGGGTCCGAGGGCCTCCTACAATGAGCAGTTCTTC | CASTGPRASYNEQFF
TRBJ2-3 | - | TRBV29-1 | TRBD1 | TGCAGCGAGCGACAGGGATCAGATACGCAGTATTTT | CSERQGSDTQYF
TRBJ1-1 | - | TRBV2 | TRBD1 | TGTGCCAGTCAGACAGGGGTGGCCTTGAACACTGAAGCTTTCTTT | CASQTGVALNTEAFF
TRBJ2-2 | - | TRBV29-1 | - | TGCAGCGTCCGGCCGACAGGGAACACCGGGGAGCTGTTTTTT | CSVRPTGNTGELFF